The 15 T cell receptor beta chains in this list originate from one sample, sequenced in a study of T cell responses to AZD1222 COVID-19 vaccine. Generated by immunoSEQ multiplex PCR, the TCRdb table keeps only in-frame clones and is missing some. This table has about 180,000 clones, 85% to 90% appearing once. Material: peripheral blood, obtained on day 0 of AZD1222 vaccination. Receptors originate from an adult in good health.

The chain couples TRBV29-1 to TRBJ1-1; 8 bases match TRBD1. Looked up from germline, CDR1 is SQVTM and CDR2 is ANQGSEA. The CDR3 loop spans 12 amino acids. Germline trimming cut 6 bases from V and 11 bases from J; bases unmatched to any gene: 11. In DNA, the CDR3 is TGCAGCGTGGGGACAGGTGGGGGTGAGGCTTTCTTT. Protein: CSVGTGGGEAFF.

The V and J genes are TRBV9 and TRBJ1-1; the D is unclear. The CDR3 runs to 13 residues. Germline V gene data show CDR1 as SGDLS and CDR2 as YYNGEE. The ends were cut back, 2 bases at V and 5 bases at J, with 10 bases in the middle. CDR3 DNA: TGTGCCAGCAGCGTCTGGGAAGGGACTGAAGCTTTCTTT. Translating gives CASSVWEGTEAFF.

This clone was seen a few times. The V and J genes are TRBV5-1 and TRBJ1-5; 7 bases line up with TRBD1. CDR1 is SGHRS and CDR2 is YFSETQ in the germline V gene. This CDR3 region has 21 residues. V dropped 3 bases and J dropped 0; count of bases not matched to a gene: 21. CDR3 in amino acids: CASSSLPVDRVPFYSNQPQHF. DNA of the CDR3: TGCGCCAGCAGCTCGCTTCCAGTCGACAGGGTTCCCTTTTATAGCAATCAGCCCCAGCATTTT.

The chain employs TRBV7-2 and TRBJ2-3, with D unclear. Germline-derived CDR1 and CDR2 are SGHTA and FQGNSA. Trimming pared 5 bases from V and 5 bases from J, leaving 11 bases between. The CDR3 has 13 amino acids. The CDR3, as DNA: TGTGCCAGCAGCCGAACGTACGGAGATACGCAGTATTTT. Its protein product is CASSRTYGDTQYF.

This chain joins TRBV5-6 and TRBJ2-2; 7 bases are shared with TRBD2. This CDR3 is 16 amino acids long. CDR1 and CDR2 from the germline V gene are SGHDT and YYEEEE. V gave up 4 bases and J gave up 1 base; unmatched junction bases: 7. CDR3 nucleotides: TGTGCCAGCAGCGGGGGAGGGCTCGTGAACACCGGGGAGCTGTTTTTT. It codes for CASSGGGLVNTGELFF.

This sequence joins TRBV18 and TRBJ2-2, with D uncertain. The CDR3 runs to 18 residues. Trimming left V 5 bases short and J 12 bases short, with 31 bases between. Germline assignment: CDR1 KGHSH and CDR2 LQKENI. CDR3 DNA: TGTGCCAGCTCATCAGCACCAGCAGGTCGGACCAGTACCGTGAAGCTGTTTTTT. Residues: CASSSAPAGRTSTVKLFF.

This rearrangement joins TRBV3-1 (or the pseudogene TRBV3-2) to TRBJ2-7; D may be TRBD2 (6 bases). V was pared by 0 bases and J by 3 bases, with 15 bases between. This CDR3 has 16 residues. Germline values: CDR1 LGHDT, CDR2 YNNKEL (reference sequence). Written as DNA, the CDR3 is TGTGCCAGCAGCCAAGAAACCCTAGCGCCTCACTACGAGCAGTACTTC. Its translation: CASSQETLAPHYEQYF.

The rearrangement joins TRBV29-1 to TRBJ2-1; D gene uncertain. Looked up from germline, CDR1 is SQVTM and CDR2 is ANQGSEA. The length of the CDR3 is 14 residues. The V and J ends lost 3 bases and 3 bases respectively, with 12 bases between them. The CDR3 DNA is TGCAGCGTTGAGGGTTTTAATGGCTACAATGAGCAGTTCTTC. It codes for CSVEGFNGYNEQFF.

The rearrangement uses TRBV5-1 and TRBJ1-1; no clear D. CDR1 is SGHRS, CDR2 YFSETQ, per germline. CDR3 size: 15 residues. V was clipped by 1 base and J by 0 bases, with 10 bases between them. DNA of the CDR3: TGCGCCAGCAGCTTGAACGTCGGATTGAACACTGAAGCTTTCTTT. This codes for CASSLNVGLNTEAFF. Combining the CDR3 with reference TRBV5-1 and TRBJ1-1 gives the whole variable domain KAGVTQTPRYLIKTRGQQVTLSCSPISGHRSVSWYQQTPGQGLQFLFEYFSETQRNKGNFPGRFSGRQFSNSRSEMNVSTLELGDSALYLCASSLNVGLNTEAFFGQGTRLTVV.

CDR3 DNA sequence: TGTGCCAGCAGTTTTCAGGGGGCTCGCGGCACAGATACGCAGTATTTT. As protein: CASSFQGARGTDTQYF. The V call is TRBV28, the J call TRBJ2-3; 8 bases map to TRBD1. After removal of 3 bases from V and 1 base from J, the junction contained 6 bases not matched to a gene. From germline, CDR1 is MDHEN and CDR2 SYDVKM. The length of the CDR3 is 16 residues. The full variable domain, its missing parts supplied by reference TRBV28 and TRBJ2-3, is DVKVTQSSRYLVKRTGEKVFLECVQDMDHENMFWYRQDPGLGLRLIYFSYDVKMKEKGDIPEGYSVSREKKERFSLILESASTNQTSMYLCASSFQGARGTDTQYFGPGTRLTVL.

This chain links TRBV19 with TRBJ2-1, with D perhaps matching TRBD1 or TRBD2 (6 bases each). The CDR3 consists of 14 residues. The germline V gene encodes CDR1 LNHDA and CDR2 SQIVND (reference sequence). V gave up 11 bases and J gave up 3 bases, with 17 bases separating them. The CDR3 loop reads CASRGAKSYNEQFF. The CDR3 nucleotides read TGTGCCTCTAGGGGGGCGAAAAGCTACAATGAGCAGTTCTTC. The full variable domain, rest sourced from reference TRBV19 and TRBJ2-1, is DGGITQSPKYLFRKEGQNVTLSCEQNLNHDAMYWYRQDPGQGLRLIYYSQIVNDFQKGDIAEGYSVSREKKESFPLTVTSAQKNPTAFYLCASRGAKSYNEQFFGPGTRLTVL.

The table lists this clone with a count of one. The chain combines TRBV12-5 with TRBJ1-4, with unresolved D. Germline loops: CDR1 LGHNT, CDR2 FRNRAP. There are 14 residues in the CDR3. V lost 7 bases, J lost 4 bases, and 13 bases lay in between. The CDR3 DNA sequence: TGTGCTAGTGCTCTGGGATTTATTAATGAAAAACTGTTTTTT. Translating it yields CASALGFINEKLFF.

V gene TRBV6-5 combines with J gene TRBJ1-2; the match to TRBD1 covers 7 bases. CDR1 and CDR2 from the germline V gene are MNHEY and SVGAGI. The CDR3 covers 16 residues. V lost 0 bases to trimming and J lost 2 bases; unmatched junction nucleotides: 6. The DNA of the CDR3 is TGTGCCAGCAGTTACTCGAAAGGGGGCGCGAACTATGGCTACACCTTC. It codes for CASSYSKGGANYGYTF.

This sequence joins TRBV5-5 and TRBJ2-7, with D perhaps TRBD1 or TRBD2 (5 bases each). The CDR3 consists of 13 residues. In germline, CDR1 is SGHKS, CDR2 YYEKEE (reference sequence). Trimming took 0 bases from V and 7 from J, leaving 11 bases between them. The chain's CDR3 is CASSLELGTEQYF. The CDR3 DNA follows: TGTGCCAGCAGCTTGGAGCTGGGGACGGAGCAGTACTTC.

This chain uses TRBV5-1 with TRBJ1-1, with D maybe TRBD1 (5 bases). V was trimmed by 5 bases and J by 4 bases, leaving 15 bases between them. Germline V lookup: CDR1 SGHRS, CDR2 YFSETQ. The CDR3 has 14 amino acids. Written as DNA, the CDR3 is TGCGCCAGCAGTTCCCGGGGGGAGGCCACTGAAGCTTTCTTT. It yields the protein CASSSRGEATEAFF.